These 12 T cell receptor beta chains came from one sample sequenced in a study of blood T cells in healthy people across ages (dated by TCRdb to the mid-2010s). The library was generated by 5' RACE. TCRdb records Illumina HiSeq 2500 as the sequencer. The second PCR ran for roughly 7 to 11 cycles and used a J-beta primer mix along with a sample-barcoded 5' primer. TCRdb reworked the public reads: Q25 trimming with fastp, MiXCR clone assembly, productive beta chains retained. Every distinct CDR3 protein forms one entry, paired with its most common genes and DNA. The sample table lists around 620,000 distinct CDR3 sequences, 27% of them with a count of one. Roughly 20% of the sample lies in the top ten. Material for sequencing was blood. Receptors were obtained from a woman in her 70s in good health.

V is TRBV20-1 and J is TRBJ2-5; TRBD2 matches 11 bases. CDR1 is DFQATT and CDR2 is SNEGSKA in the germline V gene (reference sequence). The CDR3 runs 14 residues. J was trimmed by 5 bases and V by 5 bases; bases with no gene match: 7. CDR3 bases: TGCAGTGCTTTAGCGGGGGGGCCCTCGGAGACCCAGTACTTC. Protein: CSALAGGPSETQYF.

This clonotype has only a few counts. This chain links TRBV20-1 with TRBJ1-5, with D unclear. Germline values: CDR1 DFQATT, CDR2 SNEGSKA (reference sequence). The ends were cut back, 4 bases at V and 5 bases at J, with 15 bases in the middle. The CDR3 is 14 residues long. CDR3 sequence: CSATREGADQPQHF. CDR3 coding DNA: TGCAGTGCTACCCGGGAGGGCGCGGATCAGCCCCAGCATTTT.

The rearrangement uses TRBV5-1 and TRBJ2-3, with D hard to call. Germline V gene sequence: CDR1 SGHRS, CDR2 YFSETQ. This CDR3 region has 14 residues. The germline V and J ends were trimmed by 0 bases and 0 bases, with 5 bases remaining between them. The CDR3 DNA reads as TGCGCCAGCAGCTTGGATCACAGCACAGATACGCAGTATTTT. Its translation is CASSLDHSTDTQYF.

This chain joins TRBV6-6 and TRBJ2-2; D not certain. CDR1 MNHNY and CDR2 SVGAGI come from the germline V gene (reference sequence). The ends were cut back, 4 bases at V and 2 bases at J, with 11 bases in the middle. The CDR3 runs to 15 residues. The CDR3 sequence is CASSLGSFNTGELFF. CDR3 nucleotides: TGTGCCAGCAGTTTGGGCAGTTTTAACACCGGGGAGCTGTTTTTT.

A few counts support this clonotype. CDR3 nucleotide sequence: TGTGCCAGCAGCGTAGGCCAGGGGAGGTGGGAGACCCAGTACTTC. Its protein is CASSVGQGRWETQYF. The chain joins TRBV9 to TRBJ2-5; D is perhaps TRBD1 or TRBD2 (6 bases each). Germline-derived CDR1 and CDR2 are SGDLS and YYNGEE. There are 15 residues in the CDR3. V was shortened by 0 bases and J by 5 bases, with 14 bases between the two germline ends.

The chain carries TRBV30 and TRBJ1-2; D is perhaps TRBD1 (6 bases). The CDR3 is made up of 12 amino acids. Trimming took off 4 bases at V and 7 bases at J, with 13 bases between the two ends. Germline V gene lookup returns CDR1 GTSNPN and CDR2 SVGIG (reference sequence). The CDR3 DNA reads TGTGCCTGGACAAGGGGCAGGGGTGGCTACACCTTC. Translating gives CAWTRGRGGYTF.

The count of this clonotype is one. The genes are TRBV27 and TRBJ1-4, with a tentative D call TRBD1 (6 bases). V was clipped by 2 bases and J by 7 bases, with 17 bases between them. The CDR3 loop spans 16 amino acids. The V gene's germline CDR1 is MNHEY and CDR2 SMNVEV (reference sequence). The CDR3 coding sequence is TGTGCCAGCAGTTTAAGTACAGGGTGGGAAAGTGAAAAACTGTTTTTT. Translating gives CASSLSTGWESEKLFF. Filled out from reference TRBV27 and TRBJ1-4, the complete variable domain reads EAQVTQNPRYLITVTGKKLTVTCSQNMNHEYMSWYRQDPGLGLRQIYYSMNVEVTDKGDVPEGYKVSRKEKRNFPLILESPSPNQTSLYFCASSLSTGWESEKLFFGSGTQLSVL.

The chain links TRBV7-2 to TRBJ1-5, with a possible D match to TRBD1 (5 bases). Germline V gene sequence: CDR1 SGHTA, CDR2 FQGNSA. This CDR3 is built from 16 residues. V lost 6 bases to trimming and J lost 0 bases, with 15 bases between them. The CDR3 loop reads CASSGTDASSNQPQHF. The CDR3 region has the DNA TGTGCCAGCAGTGGGACCGACGCAAGTAGCAATCAGCCCCAGCATTTT. Full variable domain (outside the CDR3, taken from reference TRBV7-2 and TRBJ1-5): GAGVSQSPSNKVTEKGKDVELRCDPISGHTALYWYRQSLGQGLEFLIYFQGNSAPDKSGLPSDRFSAERTGGSVSTLTIQRTQQEDSAVYLCASSGTDASSNQPQHFGDGTRLSIL.

This clonotype has more than one count but fewer than ten. This chain connects TRBV6-2 or TRBV6-3 to TRBJ2-7; D unclear. This CDR3 region has 13 residues. V lost 2 bases, J lost 3 bases, and 8 bases lay in between. The germline V gene encodes CDR1 MNHEY and CDR2 SVGEGT. CDR3 sequence reads: CASSYAGNYEQYF. In DNA form, the CDR3 reads TGTGCCAGCAGTTACGCAGGTAACTACGAGCAGTACTTC.

This clonotype was picked up a small number of times. Compared with germline, one end of the junction differs, possibly owing to a read error. The genes are TRBV7-9 and TRBJ2-5, with 10 nucleotides matching TRBD2. This CDR3 is built from 14 residues. Per germline, CDR1 SEHNR and CDR2 FQNEAQ (reference sequence). The CDR3 DNA reads as TGTGCCGGCAGCTTAAGCGGGGGGGCGGAGACCCAGTACTTC. Protein: CAGSLSGGAETQYF.

The chain uses TRBV29-1 and TRBJ2-7, with 7 positions matching TRBD1. CDR1 is SQVTM and CDR2 is ANQGSEA in the germline V gene. CDR3 length equals 15 residues. V was pared by 4 bases and J by 2 bases, with 11 bases of the junction left unmatched. CDR3 in DNA: TGCAGCGTTGTCAGAACAGGGGTTTCGGCCTACGAGCAGTACTTC. Translation: CSVVRTGVSAYEQYF.

The chain combines TRBV27 with TRBJ1-1; perhaps TRBD1 as D (5 bases). The V end lost 9 bases, the J end lost 3 bases, and 11 bases lay between the germline ends. Germline values: CDR1 MNHEY, CDR2 SMNVEV (reference sequence). The CDR3 runs 12 residues. CDR3 region: CASLEGYTEAFF. CDR3 coding DNA: TGTGCCAGTTTAGAGGGGTACACTGAAGCTTTCTTT.